Below, 28 T cell receptor beta chains from the same sample are listed, as sequenced in a study of cytomegalovirus exposure and HLA in healthy donors. With 60 Vbeta and 13 Jbeta primers, the PCR was carried out. Profiling relied on immunoSEQ multiplex PCR, and the TCRdb table lists in-frame clones only, not all of them. The sample carries over 150,000 clones, about 76% recorded once. Material for sequencing was PBMCs. The receptors stem from a man under 40 in good health and CMV-seropositive.

The chain couples TRBV11-3 to TRBJ2-3; D is ambiguous. The ends were cut back, 9 bases at V and 0 bases at J, with 4 bases in the middle. The germline V gene has CDR1 SGHNT and CDR2 YENEEA. This CDR3 is 11 amino acids long. The CDR3 spells CASSSTDTQYF. The CDR3 DNA reads TGTGCCAGTTCTAGCACAGATACGCAGTATTTT.

This chain joins TRBV12-5 and TRBJ2-6; 8 positions match TRBD2. Germline trimming cut 6 bases from V and 16 bases from J; bases unmatched to any gene: 20. Looked up from germline, CDR1 is LGHNT and CDR2 is FRNRAP. This CDR3 comprises 16 residues. CDR3 in amino acids: CASGPPVGSGGAKLTF. For the CDR3, the DNA is TGTGCTAGTGGCCCCCCGGTGGGGAGCGGGGGAGCTAAACTGACTTTC.

The chain links TRBV2 to TRBJ1-2; D perhaps matches TRBD1 (6 bases). The CDR3 length is 13 residues. Germline V gene data show CDR1 as SNHLY and CDR2 as FYNNEI. Trimming took off 6 bases at V and 8 bases at J, with 16 bases between the two ends. CDR3 region: CASSAGAVGGYTF. DNA for the CDR3: TGTGCCAGCAGCGCGGGGGCAGTTGGAGGCTACACCTTC.

V is TRBV6-6 and J is TRBJ2-7; 9 bases agree with TRBD1. The CDR3 length is 16 residues. J was trimmed by 6 bases and V by 8 bases; bases with no gene match: 17. Germline CDR1 MNHNY, CDR2 SVGAGI (reference sequence). In nucleotides, the CDR3 is TGTGCCAGCCAAACGAGCGTTGGGACAGGGAAGGGCGAGCAGTACTTC. This translates into CASQTSVGTGKGEQYF.

The chain links TRBV6-1 to TRBJ1-2; no definite D call. This CDR3 is 14 amino acids long. V was pared by 0 bases and J by 4 bases, with 9 bases between. Germline values: CDR1 MNHNS, CDR2 SASEGT. CDR3 nucleotides: TGTGCCAGCAGTGAAGCTCTCGCCAGCTATGGCTACACCTTC. This sequence encodes CASSEALASYGYTF.

This chain connects TRBV6-5 to TRBJ1-1; D uncertain. Germline lookup yields CDR1 MNHEY and CDR2 SVGAGI. V dropped 0 bases and J dropped 1 base, with 9 bases sitting between them. The CDR3 sequence is 15 residues long. The CDR3 reads CASSYSMAGNTEAFF. Here the CDR3 DNA reads TGTGCCAGCAGTTACTCGATGGCGGGGAACACTGAAGCTTTCTTT.

The chain combines TRBV28 with TRBJ2-2, with a weak D call TRBD1 (5 bases). This CDR3 comprises 12 residues. Germline loops: CDR1 MDHEN, CDR2 SYDVKM. With 4 bases removed from V and 7 bases from J, the gap between germline ends came to 7 bases. The DNA of the CDR3 is TGTGCCAGCAGTTCACAGGACGGGGAGCTGTTTTTT. Protein product: CASSSQDGELFF.

J is TRBJ2-3 and V is TRBV28; possibly TRBD2 for D (5 bases). The CDR3 is 14 residues long. Germline loops: CDR1 MDHEN, CDR2 SYDVKM. Trimming shortened V by 8 bases and J by 4 bases, and 16 bases separated the two germline ends. CDR3 amino acids: CASLGPGIPDTQYF. The DNA of the CDR3 is TGTGCCAGCCTAGGTCCGGGAATACCAGATACGCAGTATTTT.

The rearrangement uses TRBV6-1 and TRBJ2-5; 8 nucleotides match TRBD1. Unmatched junction bases numbered 13, after V lost 2 bases and J lost 11 bases. The CDR3 totals 15 residues. CDR1 MNHNS and CDR2 SASEGT come from the germline V gene. CDR3 DNA sequence: TGTGCCAGCAGTGAATCAGGGGGCGCCTCTCGGGAGCAGTACTTC. This translates into CASSESGGASREQYF.

This sequence joins TRBV11-3 and TRBJ2-7; D remains unclear. CDR1 and CDR2 (germline): SGHNT, YENEEA. Trimming removed 1 base at V and 0 bases at J, with 4 bases between. The CDR3 spans 13 residues. The CDR3 loop is CASSLGSSYEQYF. In DNA, the CDR3 is TGTGCCAGCAGCTTAGGGAGCTCCTACGAGCAGTACTTC.

There are a few counts of this clone. The genes are TRBV18 and TRBJ1-5, with 9 bases that match TRBD1. Germline V lookup: CDR1 KGHSH, CDR2 LQKENI. J gave up 9 bases and V 3 bases, and 0 bases lay outside the gene matches. The CDR3 contains 12 residues. CDR3 sequence reads: CASSPGQGPQHF. For the CDR3, the DNA is TGTGCCAGCTCACCGGGACAGGGGCCCCAGCATTTT.

The chain joins TRBV28 to TRBJ2-3; no definite D call. V was pared by 4 bases and J by 0 bases, with 14 bases between. This CDR3 region has 16 residues. CDR1 and CDR2 from the germline V gene are MDHEN and SYDVKM. The CDR3 protein is CASSYLGRTSTDTQYF. CDR3 in DNA: TGTGCCAGCAGTTACTTGGGCAGAACTAGCACAGATACGCAGTATTTT.

V and J are TRBV9 and TRBJ1-6; D is unresolved. Trimming took off 1 base at V and 7 bases at J, with 9 bases between the two ends. CDR1 and CDR2 (germline): SGDLS, YYNGEE. There are 14 residues in the CDR3. The CDR3 region has the DNA TGTGCCAGCAGCGTAAGCGGGATCAATTCACCCCTCCACTTT. Translated: CASSVSGINSPLHF.

The chain carries TRBV5-5 and TRBJ1-2, with D possibly matching TRBD1 (5 bases). V lost 4 bases and J lost 0, with 10 bases in between. Germline V gene data show CDR1 as SGHKS and CDR2 as YYEKEE (reference sequence). The CDR3 runs to 14 residues. The CDR3 spells CASSATGANYGYTF. The CDR3 nucleotides are TGTGCCAGCAGCGCTACAGGAGCTAACTATGGCTACACCTTC.

The rearrangement uses TRBV19 and TRBJ1-1; no clear D. Germline V lookup: CDR1 LNHDA, CDR2 SQIVND (reference sequence). The V end lost 6 bases, the J end lost 1 base, and 6 bases lay between the germline ends. CDR3 length equals 12 residues. This chain's CDR3 is CASRSGNTEAFF. CDR3 DNA: TGTGCCAGTAGATCGGGGAACACTGAAGCTTTCTTT.

The chain joins TRBV12-5 to TRBJ2-3; TRBD1 agrees at 8 bases. The CDR3 has 16 residues. Losses at the gene ends were 0 bases for V and 3 bases for J; bases not matched to a gene: 5. From germline, CDR1 is LGHNT and CDR2 FRNRAP. This chain's CDR3 is CASGLVQGVLTDTQYF. In DNA form, the CDR3 reads TGTGCTAGTGGTTTGGTACAGGGGGTTTTAACAGATACGCAGTATTTT.

The chain uses TRBV27 and TRBJ2-1, with 7 bases matching TRBD1. CDR1 is MNHEY, CDR2 SMNVEV, per germline (reference sequence). The trim removed 3 bases at V and 4 bases at J, leaving 9 bases unmatched. The CDR3 extends over 16 amino acids. The CDR3 DNA is TGTGCCAGCAGTTTTCGACAGGGCTCCATTTACAATGAGCAGTTCTTC. Translating gives CASSFRQGSIYNEQFF.

The chain employs TRBV27 and TRBJ1-1; TRBD1 might be the D (6 bases). V lost 0 bases and J lost 10, with 12 bases in between. This CDR3 is built from 13 residues. Germline CDR1 and CDR2: MNHEY and SMNVEV (reference sequence). CDR3 sequence (DNA): TGTGCCAGCAGTTTATCGAAGTACAGGGCAGCTTTCTTT. Protein product: CASSLSKYRAAFF.

V gene TRBV27 combines with J gene TRBJ1-1; D may be TRBD1 (6 bases). Deletions cut 4 bases from V and 1 base from J, with 10 bases between. The germline V gene encodes CDR1 MNHEY and CDR2 SMNVEV (reference sequence). The CDR3 sequence is 14 residues long. CDR3: CASSSDRTNTEAFF. The CDR3 region has the DNA TGTGCCAGCAGTTCCGACAGGACGAACACTGAAGCTTTCTTT.

This clone came up a few times. Other DNA sequences of this sample code for an identical CDR3. This sequence joins TRBV5-4 and TRBJ2-5, with 11 bases that match TRBD2. This CDR3 comprises 15 residues. Germline V gene data show CDR1 as SGHNT and CDR2 as YYREEE (reference sequence). V trimming: 2 bases; J trimming: 1 base; junction bases outside the gene matches: 1. The CDR3 DNA sequence: TGTGCCAGCAGCTTAACTAGCGGGGGCCAAGAGACCCAGTACTTC. It specifies CASSLTSGGQETQYF.

The chain uses TRBV4-1 and TRBJ1-2; D call uncertain. V lost 0 bases and J lost 3, with 8 bases in between. Germline values: CDR1 MGHRA, CDR2 YSYEKL. CDR3 length: 14 residues. The DNA of the CDR3 is TGCGCCAGCAGCCAAGAGGAGGGCTACTATGGCTACACCTTC. Residues: CASSQEEGYYGYTF.

This clone was detected only a few times. CDR3 region: CASSLYTGMNTEAFF. The CDR3 DNA reads as TGCGCCAGCAGCTTGTATACAGGAATGAACACTGAAGCTTTCTTT. The chain joins TRBV5-1 to TRBJ1-1, with a possible D match to TRBD1 (5 bases). This CDR3 contains 15 residues. Trimming took off 1 base at V and 0 bases at J, with 10 bases between the two ends. Per germline, CDR1 SGHRS and CDR2 YFSETQ.

The gene calls are TRBV11-3 and TRBJ2-2, with TRBD2 identical over 7 bases. Per germline, CDR1 SGHNT and CDR2 YENEEA. V was pared by 9 bases and J by 7 bases, with 8 bases of the junction left unmatched. CDR3 length: 13 amino acids. The CDR3, as DNA: TGTGCCAGTGAGCGGGGAGAAGACGGGGAGCTGTTTTTT. This translates into CASERGEDGELFF.

The chain employs TRBV2 and TRBJ2-7; possible D gene TRBD2, 6 bases. CDR1 and CDR2 (germline): SNHLY, FYNNEI. Trimming removed 6 bases at V and 1 base at J, with 13 bases between. The CDR3 extends over 14 amino acids. CDR3 in amino acids: CASRSTGGSYEQYF. In DNA, the CDR3 is TGTGCCAGCAGGTCAACAGGAGGGTCCTACGAGCAGTACTTC.

The rearrangement joins TRBV7-3 to TRBJ1-1, with D perhaps matching TRBD1 (5 bases). Trimming removed 5 bases from V and 1 base from J, with 23 bases in between. The CDR3 contains 18 residues. CDR1 and CDR2 (germline): SGHTA, FQGTGA. DNA of the CDR3: TGTGCCAGCAGCCCCCGTGGAGACAGAATCCTCGGGAACACTGAAGCTTTCTTT. Translating it yields CASSPRGDRILGNTEAFF.

V and J are TRBV9 and TRBJ2-5, with TRBD2 matching over 8 bases. The V segment lost 4 bases and the J segment 4 bases; nucleotides outside the gene matches: 12. This CDR3 is 16 amino acids long. The V gene's germline CDR1 is SGDLS and CDR2 YYNGEE. The CDR3 loop reads CASSFDHGGAGETQYF. The CDR3 bases are TGTGCCAGCAGCTTCGACCACGGGGGGGCCGGAGAGACCCAGTACTTC.

This chain joins TRBV28 and TRBJ2-7; D might be TRBD2 (5 bases). The CDR3 extends over 12 amino acids. The V gene's germline CDR1 is MDHEN and CDR2 SYDVKM. V shed 8 bases and J shed 5 bases, with 13 bases lying between them. CDR3 DNA sequence: TGTGCCAGCGTCGGGTTCGGGAACGAGCAGTACTTC. This gives the protein CASVGFGNEQYF.

The chain couples TRBV29-1 to TRBJ2-3; D is possibly TRBD2 (6 bases). This CDR3 region has 13 residues. Germline CDR1 reads SQVTM; CDR2 reads ANQGSEA. Trimming stripped 3 bases from V and 0 bases from J, with 7 bases between. The DNA of the CDR3 is TGCAGCGTTGAGGGGACTAGCACAGATACGCAGTATTTT. As protein: CSVEGTSTDTQYF.